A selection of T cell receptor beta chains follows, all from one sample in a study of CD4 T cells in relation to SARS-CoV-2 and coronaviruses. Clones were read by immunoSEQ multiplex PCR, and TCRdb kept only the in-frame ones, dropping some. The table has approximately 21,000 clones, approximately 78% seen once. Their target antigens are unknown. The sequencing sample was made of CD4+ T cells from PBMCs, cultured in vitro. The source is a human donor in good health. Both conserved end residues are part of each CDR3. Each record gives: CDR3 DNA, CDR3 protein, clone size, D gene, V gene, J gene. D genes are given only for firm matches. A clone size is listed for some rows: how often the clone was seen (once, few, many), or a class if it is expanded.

CDR3nt: TGTGCCCACCGCGGGGGGGGAGGTGGCTACACCTTC
CDR3aa: CAHRGGGGGYTF
abundance: NA
d_gene: NA
v_gene: TRBV30
j_gene: TRBJ1-2

CDR3nt: TGTGCCAGCAGCCAAGGACCGGGACCTTTCTACGAGCAGTACTTC
CDR3aa: CASSQGPGPFYEQYF
abundance: NA
d_gene: NA
v_gene: TRBV3-1/TRBV3-2
j_gene: TRBJ2-7

CDR3nt: TGTGCCAGCAGCCAGCAATACGAGCAGTACTTC
CDR3aa: CASSQQYEQYF
abundance: NA
d_gene: NA
v_gene: TRBV5-5
j_gene: TRBJ2-7

CDR3nt: TGTGCCAGCAGCCCCGGGTACGGAACGGGTCAGCCCCAGCATTTT
CDR3aa: CASSPGYGTGQPQHF
abundance: NA
d_gene: NA
v_gene: TRBV5-6
j_gene: TRBJ1-5

CDR3nt: TGCGCCAGCAGCTTGGGTCAGCGCTCACCCCTCCACTTT
CDR3aa: CASSLGQRSPLHF
abundance: NA
d_gene: NA
v_gene: TRBV5-1
j_gene: TRBJ1-6

CDR3nt: TGCAGCGTTCTGCCGGGACAGTCTAATGAAAAACTGTTTTTT
CDR3aa: CSVLPGQSNEKLFF
abundance: NA
d_gene: TRBD1
v_gene: TRBV29-1
j_gene: TRBJ1-4

CDR3nt: TGCAGTGGAACAGTGAACACTGAAGCTTTCTTT
CDR3aa: CSGTVNTEAFF
abundance: NA
d_gene: NA
v_gene: TRBV20-1
j_gene: TRBJ1-1

CDR3nt: TGTGCCAGCAGCTTAGAGGGCCCCCCGGATACGCAGTATTTT
CDR3aa: CASSLEGPPDTQYF
abundance: NA
d_gene: NA
v_gene: TRBV11-3
j_gene: TRBJ2-3

CDR3nt: TGTGCCAGCAGCATGGGGAATCAGCCCCAGCATTTT
CDR3aa: CASSMGNQPQHF
abundance: NA
d_gene: NA
v_gene: TRBV27
j_gene: TRBJ1-5

CDR3nt: TGTGCCAGCAGCCAAGAATGGGACAGGCCAGCTTTCTTT
CDR3aa: CASSQEWDRPAFF
abundance: few
d_gene: TRBD1
v_gene: TRBV3-1/TRBV3-2
j_gene: TRBJ1-1

CDR3nt: TGTGCCACCAGCAGTGAACACGGGACGGAGAACACTGAAGCTTTCTTT
CDR3aa: CATSSEHGTENTEAFF
abundance: few
d_gene: NA
v_gene: TRBV15
j_gene: TRBJ1-1

CDR3nt: TGTGCCAGCAGTGGTTTCGGTGGAATGAACACTGAAGCTTTCTTT
CDR3aa: CASSGFGGMNTEAFF
abundance: NA
d_gene: NA
v_gene: TRBV2
j_gene: TRBJ1-1

CDR3nt: TGTGCCTGGAGGACGCTCCCCCAAGAGACCCAGTACTTC
CDR3aa: CAWRTLPQETQYF
abundance: NA
d_gene: NA
v_gene: TRBV30
j_gene: TRBJ2-5

CDR3nt: TGCGCCAGCAGCCAAGGGCCGCTTCGCGACGGTGAAAGCTACGAGCAGTACTTC
CDR3aa: CASSQGPLRDGESYEQYF
abundance: NA
d_gene: NA
v_gene: TRBV4-1
j_gene: TRBJ2-7

CDR3nt: TGTGCCAGCTCACCAGCGGGCACACTCGGTCGGGAGACCCAGTACTTC
CDR3aa: CASSPAGTLGRETQYF
abundance: NA
d_gene: NA
v_gene: TRBV18
j_gene: TRBJ2-5

CDR3nt: TGTGCCCAGCGGCCGGGAGATGGAAACACCATATATTTT
CDR3aa: CAQRPGDGNTIYF
abundance: NA
d_gene: NA
v_gene: TRBV7-9
j_gene: TRBJ1-3

CDR3nt: TGTGCCAGCTCACCACGAGATAATAGCAATCAGCCCCAGCATTTT
CDR3aa: CASSPRDNSNQPQHF
abundance: NA
d_gene: NA
v_gene: TRBV18
j_gene: TRBJ1-5

CDR3nt: TGTGCCAGCAGCTTGGGAAGGGGGAGCTACACCGGGGAGCTGTTTTTT
CDR3aa: CASSLGRGSYTGELFF
abundance: NA
d_gene: NA
v_gene: TRBV5-6
j_gene: TRBJ2-2

CDR3nt: TGTGCCAGCAGCCGTTTTGGACTAACTTACGAGCAGTACTTC
CDR3aa: CASSRFGLTYEQYF
abundance: NA
d_gene: NA
v_gene: TRBV28
j_gene: TRBJ2-7

CDR3nt: TGTGCCATCAAAACCGGGACAAACACCGGGGAGCTGTTTTTT
CDR3aa: CAIKTGTNTGELFF
abundance: NA
d_gene: NA
v_gene: TRBV19
j_gene: TRBJ2-2

CDR3nt: TGTGCCAGCAGCTTAACAGGGAGGGACACTGAAGCTTTCTTT
CDR3aa: CASSLTGRDTEAFF
abundance: NA
d_gene: NA
v_gene: TRBV7-9
j_gene: TRBJ1-1

CDR3nt: TGCGCCAGCAGCCCTGGATCTAGCGGGAAAGAGACCCAGTACTTC
CDR3aa: CASSPGSSGKETQYF
abundance: few
d_gene: TRBD2
v_gene: TRBV5-1
j_gene: TRBJ2-5

CDR3nt: TGTGCCACCAGTGACGTCGAAGGAGCCCGGCGGAACACTGAAGCTTTCTTT
CDR3aa: CATSDVEGARRNTEAFF
abundance: NA
d_gene: NA
v_gene: TRBV15
j_gene: TRBJ1-1

CDR3nt: TGTGCCAGGGAGGCCGACGGTCAAAATTCACCCCTCCACTTT
CDR3aa: CAREADGQNSPLHF
abundance: NA
d_gene: NA
v_gene: TRBV2
j_gene: TRBJ1-6

CDR3nt: TGTGCCAGCAGCCAACTCTCTGGAAACACCATATATTTT
CDR3aa: CASSQLSGNTIYF
abundance: NA
d_gene: NA
v_gene: TRBV11-3
j_gene: TRBJ1-3

CDR3nt: TGCGCCAGCAGTGGAGAGGCCATTAAAAACATTCAGTACTTC
CDR3aa: CASSGEAIKNIQYF
abundance: NA
d_gene: NA
v_gene: TRBV10-2
j_gene: TRBJ2-4

CDR3nt: TGTGCCAGCAGCCAAGGTGGAAACACCATATATTTT
CDR3aa: CASSQGGNTIYF
abundance: NA
d_gene: NA
v_gene: TRBV3-1/TRBV3-2
j_gene: TRBJ1-3

CDR3nt: TGTGCCAGCAGCTCCTATTTAGGGACTAACACCGGGGAGCTGTTTTTT
CDR3aa: CASSSYLGTNTGELFF
abundance: NA
d_gene: NA
v_gene: TRBV7-3
j_gene: TRBJ2-2

CDR3nt: TGTGCCTGGAGTGGACAGACAATCACTGAAGCTTTCTTT
CDR3aa: CAWSGQTITEAFF
abundance: NA
d_gene: NA
v_gene: TRBV30
j_gene: TRBJ1-1

CDR3nt: TGCAGCGTCGAAGAGGGGACAGGGACCTTCGGCGAGACCCAGTACTTC
CDR3aa: CSVEEGTGTFGETQYF
abundance: once
d_gene: TRBD1
v_gene: TRBV29-1
j_gene: TRBJ2-5

CDR3nt: TGTGCCACCAGCAGAGCGGCGGGGGAAGCCTACGAGCAGTACTTC
CDR3aa: CATSRAAGEAYEQYF
abundance: NA
d_gene: TRBD2
v_gene: TRBV15
j_gene: TRBJ2-7

CDR3nt: TGTGCCAGCTCACCCTCAGCGTATCAGCCCCAGCATTTT
CDR3aa: CASSPSAYQPQHF
abundance: NA
d_gene: NA
v_gene: TRBV18
j_gene: TRBJ1-5

CDR3nt: TGTGCCAGCAGGGCGGGAGGGCCCTCAGATACGCAGTATTTT
CDR3aa: CASRAGGPSDTQYF
abundance: NA
d_gene: TRBD2
v_gene: TRBV27
j_gene: TRBJ2-3

CDR3nt: TGTGCCAGCAGCTACGGACAGGTAGAAGCTTTCTTT
CDR3aa: CASSYGQVEAFF
abundance: NA
d_gene: TRBD1
v_gene: TRBV6-5
j_gene: TRBJ1-1

CDR3nt: TGCGCCAGCAGCTTGCCCCTAGCTGCCACAGATACGCAGTATTTT
CDR3aa: CASSLPLAATDTQYF
abundance: NA
d_gene: NA
v_gene: TRBV5-1
j_gene: TRBJ2-3

CDR3nt: TGTGCCAGTACCGTGAGGGGGGGTAGTATGTACCACACTGAAGCTTTCTTT
CDR3aa: CASTVRGGSMYHTEAFF
abundance: few
d_gene: NA
v_gene: TRBV19
j_gene: TRBJ1-1

CDR3nt: TGTGCCAGCAGTTCTCAGTCGGGACTAGCGTTCAATGAGCAGTTCTTC
CDR3aa: CASSSQSGLAFNEQFF
abundance: few
d_gene: TRBD2
v_gene: TRBV2
j_gene: TRBJ2-1

CDR3nt: TGTGCCTGGAGTGCGGGACAGAGCCTCTATGGCTACACCTTC
CDR3aa: CAWSAGQSLYGYTF
abundance: few
d_gene: TRBD1
v_gene: TRBV30
j_gene: TRBJ1-2

CDR3nt: TGTGCCAGTAGTCAGGACCCGGGCCCTCTCTATGGCTACACCTTC
CDR3aa: CASSQDPGPLYGYTF
abundance: NA
d_gene: NA
v_gene: TRBV19
j_gene: TRBJ1-2

CDR3nt: TGTGCCACCAGTGGAGGGGAGGGTGTCTATGGCTACACCTTC
CDR3aa: CATSGGEGVYGYTF
abundance: NA
d_gene: NA
v_gene: TRBV24-1
j_gene: TRBJ1-2

CDR3nt: TGTGCCAGCAGCGGACCTCCTGGGAAGGCGGGGTACGAGCAGTACTTC
CDR3aa: CASSGPPGKAGYEQYF
abundance: NA
d_gene: NA
v_gene: TRBV9
j_gene: TRBJ2-7

CDR3nt: TGTGCCAGCAGCTTACAAGGGGGGACTGAAGCTTTCTTT
CDR3aa: CASSLQGGTEAFF
abundance: NA
d_gene: NA
v_gene: TRBV7-9
j_gene: TRBJ1-1

CDR3nt: TGTGCCAGCAGGCGCGCAGCGGGAGGGCCCTCCTACGAGCAGTACTTC
CDR3aa: CASRRAAGGPSYEQYF
abundance: NA
d_gene: TRBD2
v_gene: TRBV7-3
j_gene: TRBJ2-7

CDR3nt: TGTGCCAGCAGCAAAGGACAGGACCCCTACGAGCAGTACTTC
CDR3aa: CASSKGQDPYEQYF
abundance: NA
d_gene: TRBD1
v_gene: TRBV3-1/TRBV3-2
j_gene: TRBJ2-7

CDR3nt: TGCGCCAGCAGCTTGGCTTCTAGCGGGAGGGGGACATACAATGAGCAGTTCTTC
CDR3aa: CASSLASSGRGTYNEQFF
abundance: NA
d_gene: TRBD2
v_gene: TRBV5-1
j_gene: TRBJ2-1

CDR3nt: TGTGCCTGGAGTGTGGGGGACTCATCCTACGAGCAGTACTTC
CDR3aa: CAWSVGDSSYEQYF
abundance: NA
d_gene: NA
v_gene: TRBV30
j_gene: TRBJ2-7

CDR3nt: TGCAGTGCTAGTAAGCGTTCAGACGAGCAGTACTTC
CDR3aa: CSASKRSDEQYF
abundance: NA
d_gene: NA
v_gene: TRBV20-1
j_gene: TRBJ2-7

CDR3nt: TGTGCCAGTTTCCGGGACAGGGCTGGAAACACCATATATTTT
CDR3aa: CASFRDRAGNTIYF
abundance: NA
d_gene: TRBD1
v_gene: TRBV19
j_gene: TRBJ1-3